The 20 T cell receptor beta chains presented below share a single source sample, sequenced in a study of post-analysis software for immune sequencing data. For these TCRs, the target antigens are not known. Study observations and caveats: Compared with controls, patients had more of about five TRBV segments, including TRBV5-6, TRBV5-1 and TRBV20-1.

Sequencing libraries made from TCR beta cDNA carried unique molecular identifiers. TCRdb passed the PCR reads through MiXCR, listing each CDR3 protein once. The data contain about 190,000 distinct CDR3 sequences, approximately 28% of them singletons. The specimen sequenced was blood. The receptors come from a girl aged 2-17 years with multiple sclerosis.

As to this clonotype: The junction departs from the called germline gene at one end, perhaps through a read error. The chain has TRBV12-3 or TRBV12-4 and TRBJ1-1; D possibly corresponds to TRBD1 (6 bases). This CDR3 is 14 amino acids long. The CDR3 DNA is TGTACCAGCAGTTTAGCGCGCAGGGGCACTGAAGCTTTCTTT. Its protein is CTSSLARRGTEAFF.

Ten or more counts support this clonotype. This chain connects TRBV20-1 to TRBJ2-3; 9 bases are shared with TRBD1. CDR3 length equals 15 residues. The germline V gene has CDR1 DFQATT and CDR2 SNEGSKA (reference sequence). The J segment lost 4 bases and the V segment lost 2 bases, leaving 7 bases of the junction unmatched. CDR3: CSARNNRGHADTQYF. DNA of the CDR3: TGCAGTGCTAGAAACAACAGGGGGCATGCAGATACGCAGTATTTT.

At least ten counts were recorded for this clonotype. The V and J genes are TRBV27 and TRBJ2-1; maybe TRBD1 (6 bases). The CDR3 is made up of 15 amino acids. Trimming left V 2 bases short and J 0 bases short, with 8 bases between. CDR1 and CDR2 (germline): MNHEY, SMNVEV (reference sequence). Here the CDR3 reads CASSLGQTSYNEQFF. In DNA, the CDR3 is TGTGCCAGCAGTTTAGGACAGACCTCCTACAATGAGCAGTTCTTC.

This clonotype was seen ten or more times. The chain combines TRBV2 with TRBJ2-5; D may be TRBD1 (5 bases). CDR1 is SNHLY, CDR2 FYNNEI, per germline. This CDR3 region has 12 residues. Between the trimmed V and J ends, which lost 9 bases and 5 bases, there was a span of 13 bases. This CDR3 is CASKQGRETQYF. The CDR3 DNA follows: TGTGCCAGTAAGCAGGGCCGGGAGACCCAGTACTTC.

This clonotype was observed at least ten times. This chain joins TRBV7-3 and TRBJ2-3; TRBD2 aligns across 8 bases. With 4 bases clipped from V and 2 bases from J, the junction kept 5 bases outside the gene matches. CDR1 SGHTA and CDR2 FQGTGA come from the germline V gene. The CDR3 loop spans 15 amino acids. For the CDR3, the DNA is TGTGCCAGCAGCTCACTCGGGGGGGCCACAGATACGCAGTATTTT. The encoded protein is CASSSLGGATDTQYF.

There are many counts of this clonotype. The rearrangement joins TRBV29-1 to TRBJ2-1, with 8 bases that match TRBD1. The trim removed 3 bases at V and 8 bases at J, leaving 3 bases unmatched. The CDR3 contains 12 residues. Germline V gives CDR1 SQVTM, CDR2 ANQGSEA. CDR3 in amino acids: CSVEQGADEQFF. The CDR3, as DNA: TGCAGCGTTGAGCAGGGGGCGGATGAGCAGTTCTTC.

This clonotype was seen repeatedly, ten times or more. This chain connects TRBV6-6 to TRBJ1-6, with TRBD1 as a possible D gene (5 bases). The V and J ends lost 9 bases and 7 bases respectively, with 19 bases between them. The germline gives CDR1 MNHNY, CDR2 SVGAGI (reference sequence). The CDR3 has 15 residues. CDR3: CASKSDSTSNSPLHF. The CDR3 nucleotides are TGTGCCAGTAAATCCGACAGTACCTCAAATTCACCCCTCCACTTT.

This clonotype was counted at least ten times. The chain combines TRBV4-1 with TRBJ1-4; D is uncertain. This CDR3 spans 14 amino acids. The germline V gene encodes CDR1 MGHRA and CDR2 YSYEKL. V gave up 1 base and J gave up 8 bases, with 11 bases separating them. The chain's CDR3 is CASSQVPVREKLFF. In nucleotides, the CDR3 is TGCGCCAGCAGCCAAGTTCCTGTCCGGGAAAAACTGTTTTTT.

This clonotype was recorded at least ten times. The chain joins TRBV7-8 to TRBJ2-7; D is unclear. This CDR3 spans 14 amino acids. Trimming took 1 base from V and 4 from J, leaving 11 bases between them. Germline lookup yields CDR1 SGHVS and CDR2 FQNEAQ. Here the CDR3 DNA reads TGTGCCAGCAGCTTAGTCAACGTGGGTTACGAGCAGTACTTC. This encodes CASSLVNVGYEQYF. The entire variable domain, with the rest obtained from reference TRBV7-8 and TRBJ2-7, is as follows: GAGVSQSPRYKVAKRGQDVALRCDPISGHVSLFWYQQALGQGPEFLTYFQNEAQLDKSGLPSDRFFAERPEGSVSTLKIQRTQQEDSAVYLCASSLVNVGYEQYFGPGTRLTVT.

V usage is TRBV20-1 and J usage is TRBJ2-1; 16 bases are shared with TRBD2. The germline gives CDR1 DFQATT, CDR2 SNEGSKA (reference sequence). Trimming at V came to 6 bases and at J to 12 bases, leaving 8 bases not matched to a gene. CDR3 length: 14 residues. The CDR3 reads CSAYRGLAGGRQFF. CDR3 DNA: TGCAGTGCCTACAGGGGACTAGCGGGAGGGCGGCAGTTCTTC.

Only a few counts were recorded for this clonotype. The V call is TRBV7-2, the J call TRBJ2-4; 13 bases line up with TRBD2. With 5 bases clipped from V and 0 bases from J, the junction kept 13 bases outside the gene matches. Germline lookup yields CDR1 SGHTA and CDR2 FQGNSA. The CDR3 loop spans 20 amino acids. The CDR3 nucleotides are TGTGCCAGCAGCAGCACGGGACTAGCGGGGTTTATTGGAGCCAAAAACATTCAGTACTTC. Protein sequence: CASSSTGLAGFIGAKNIQYF.

The table lists this clonotype with many counts. V usage is TRBV4-1 and J usage is TRBJ2-2; possibly TRBD1 or TRBD2 for D (5 bases each). CDR1 and CDR2 (germline): MGHRA, YSYEKL. Trimming cost V 1 base and J 2 bases, with 17 bases left between them. The CDR3 length is 18 residues. DNA for the CDR3: TGCGCCAGCAGCCAAGTCCCACTTTTGAGGGGTAACACCGGGGAGCTGTTTTTT. It encodes CASSQVPLLRGNTGELFF.

Points on this clonotype: One base away lies a much larger clone, so this may be a sequencing read error. The chain joins TRBV10-3 to TRBJ2-5; possibly TRBD1 for D (6 bases). V lost 7 bases to trimming and J lost 11 bases, with 20 bases between them. Germline-derived CDR1 and CDR2 are ENHRY and SYGVKD. The CDR3 is 13 residues long. In DNA form, the CDR3 reads TGTGCCATCAAGGGGGAATCCGATAATGAGCAGTACTTC. Translation: CAIKGESDNEQYF.

Many counts were recorded for this clonotype. This chain links TRBV29-1 with TRBJ2-5; TRBD1 or TRBD2 may be the D gene (7 bases each). Germline values: CDR1 SQVTM, CDR2 ANQGSEA. This CDR3 comprises 12 residues. V was trimmed by 6 bases and J by 5 bases, leaving 13 bases between them. CDR3 sequence (DNA): TGCAGCGTCTACAGGGGAGGGGAGACCCAGTACTTC. Translating it yields CSVYRGGETQYF.

This clonotype was observed a few times. The chain employs TRBV5-1 and TRBJ2-1; maybe TRBD2 (5 bases). Trimming cost V 2 bases and J 2 bases, with 20 bases left between them. The germline V gene has CDR1 SGHRS and CDR2 YFSETQ. The CDR3 has 18 amino acids. This CDR3 reads CASSFYPRSGSAYNEQFF. DNA of the CDR3: TGCGCCAGCAGCTTTTATCCGAGATCGGGATCCGCCTACAATGAGCAGTTCTTC. The whole variable domain, filled in from reference TRBV5-1 and TRBJ2-1, reads KAGVTQTPRYLIKTRGQQVTLSCSPISGHRSVSWYQQTPGQGLQFLFEYFSETQRNKGNFPGRFSGRQFSNSRSEMNVSTLELGDSALYLCASSFYPRSGSAYNEQFFGPGTRLTVL.

The chain recombines TRBV15 with TRBJ2-5; D may be TRBD2 (5 bases). The tail of the sequence fits TRBJ2-7 better, so the J call may be wrong. Germline CDR1 LNHNV, CDR2 YYDKDF (reference sequence). This CDR3 is 15 amino acids long. CDR3: CATSRDVWVGNEQYF. The CDR3 coding sequence is TGTGCCACCAGCAGAGATGTATGGGTCGGGAACGAGCAGTACTTC.

This clonotype was counted a few times. Here the CDR3 DNA reads TGCAGTGCTAGAGAAGGGACATATAGCAATCAGCCCCAGCATTTT. Amino acids: CSAREGTYSNQPQHF. V usage is TRBV20-1 and J usage is TRBJ1-5; D perhaps matches TRBD1 (6 bases). There are 15 residues in the CDR3. Trimming removed 0 bases at V and 0 bases at J, with 9 bases between. Germline V gene data show CDR1 as DFQATT and CDR2 as SNEGSKA (reference sequence).

Note on this clonotype: Being one base from a much bigger clone, this may be a read error. CDR3 in DNA: TGTGCCAGCAGTTCCCTGCGGAGTGGGGAGACCCAGTACTTC. This encodes CASSSLRSGETQYF. The chain couples TRBV12-3 or TRBV12-4 to TRBJ2-7; D gene unclear. The end of the DNA is better explained by TRBJ2-5, so the J call may be wrong. The CDR3 totals 14 residues.

The gene calls are TRBV20-1 and TRBJ1-1; TRBD1 might be the D (6 bases). Germline V gene sequence: CDR1 DFQATT, CDR2 SNEGSKA (reference sequence). The CDR3 totals 13 residues. Trimming removed 6 bases at V and 0 bases at J, with 11 bases between. Here the CDR3 DNA reads TGCAGTGCCCAGGGGCACATGAACACTGAAGCTTTCTTT. Amino acid sequence: CSAQGHMNTEAFF.

This clonotype was detected many times. This chain links TRBV5-1 with TRBJ2-3; no clear D gene. V gave up 4 bases and J gave up 0 bases, with 15 bases separating them. CDR3 length: 16 amino acids. CDR1 SGHRS and CDR2 YFSETQ come from the germline V gene. CDR3 DNA sequence: TGCGCCAGCAGCGAACAGCCCGAGATTAGCACAGATACGCAGTATTTT. This sequence encodes CASSEQPEISTDTQYF.